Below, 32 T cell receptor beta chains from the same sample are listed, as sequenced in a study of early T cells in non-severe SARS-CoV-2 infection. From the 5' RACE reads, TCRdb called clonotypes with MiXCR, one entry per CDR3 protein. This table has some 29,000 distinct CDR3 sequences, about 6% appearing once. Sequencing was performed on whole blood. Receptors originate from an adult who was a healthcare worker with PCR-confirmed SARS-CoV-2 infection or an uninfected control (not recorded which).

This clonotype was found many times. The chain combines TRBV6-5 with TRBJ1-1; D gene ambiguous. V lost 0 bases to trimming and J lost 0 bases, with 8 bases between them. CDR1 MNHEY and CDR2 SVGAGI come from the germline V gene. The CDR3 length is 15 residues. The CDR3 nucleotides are TGTGCCAGCAGTTACTCGAGACATTTGAACACTGAAGCTTTCTTT. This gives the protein CASSYSRHLNTEAFF.

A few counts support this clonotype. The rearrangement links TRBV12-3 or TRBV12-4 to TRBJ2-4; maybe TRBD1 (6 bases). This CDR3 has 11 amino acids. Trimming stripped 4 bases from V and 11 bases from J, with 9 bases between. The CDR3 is CASSYGQLQYF. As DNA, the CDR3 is TGTGCCAGCAGTTATGGACAGCTTCAGTACTTC.

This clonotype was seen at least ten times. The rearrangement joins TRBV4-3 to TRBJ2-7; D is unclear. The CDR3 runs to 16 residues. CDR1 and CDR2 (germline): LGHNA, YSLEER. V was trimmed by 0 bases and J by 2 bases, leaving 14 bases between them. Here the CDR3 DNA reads TGCGCCAGCAGCCAAGATACTGTAGGGTCCACCTACGAGCAGTACTTC. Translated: CASSQDTVGSTYEQYF.

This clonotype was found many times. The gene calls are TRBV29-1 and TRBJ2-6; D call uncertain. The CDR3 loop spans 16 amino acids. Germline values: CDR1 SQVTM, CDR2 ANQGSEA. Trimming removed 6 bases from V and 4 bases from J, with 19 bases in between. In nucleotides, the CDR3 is TGCAGCGTATTAATCTTCGGACGCCTCGGGGCCAACGTCCTGACTTTC. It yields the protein CSVLIFGRLGANVLTF.

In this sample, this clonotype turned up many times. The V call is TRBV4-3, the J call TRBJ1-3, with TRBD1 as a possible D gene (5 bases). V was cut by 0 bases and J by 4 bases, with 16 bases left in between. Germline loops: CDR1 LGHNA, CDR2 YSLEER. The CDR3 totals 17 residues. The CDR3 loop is CASSQDRLGGEGNTIYF. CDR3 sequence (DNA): TGCGCCAGCAGCCAAGATCGACTGGGGGGTGAAGGAAACACCATATATTTT.

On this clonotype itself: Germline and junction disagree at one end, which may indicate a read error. CDR3 sequence: CVSSSRQLSGELFF. CDR3 sequence (DNA): TGTGTCAGCAGTTCGAGACAGCTTTCCGGGGAGCTGTTTTTT. This chain connects TRBV7-6 to TRBJ2-2; D might be TRBD1 (5 bases). Germline V gives CDR1 SGHVS, CDR2 FNYEAQ. The CDR3 is 14 amino acids.

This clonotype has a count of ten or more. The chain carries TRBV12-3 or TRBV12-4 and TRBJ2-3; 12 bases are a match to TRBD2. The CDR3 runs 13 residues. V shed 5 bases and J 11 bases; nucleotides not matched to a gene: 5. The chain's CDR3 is CASSPELAGGQYF. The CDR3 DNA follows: TGTGCCAGCAGTCCGGAACTAGCGGGGGGGCAGTATTTT.

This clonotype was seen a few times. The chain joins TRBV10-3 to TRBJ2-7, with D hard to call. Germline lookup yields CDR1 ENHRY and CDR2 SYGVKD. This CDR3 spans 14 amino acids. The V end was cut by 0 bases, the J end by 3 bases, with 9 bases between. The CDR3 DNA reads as TGTGCCATCAGTGAGTCGGGCGGATACTACGAGCAGTACTTC. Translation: CAISESGGYYEQYF.

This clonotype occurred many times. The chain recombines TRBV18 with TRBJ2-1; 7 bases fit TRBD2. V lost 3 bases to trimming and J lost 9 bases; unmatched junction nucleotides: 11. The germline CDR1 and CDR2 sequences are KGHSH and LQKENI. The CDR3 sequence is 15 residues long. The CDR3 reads CASSPGSGAPSEQFF. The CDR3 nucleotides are TGTGCCAGCTCACCGGGAAGCGGGGCCCCGAGTGAGCAGTTCTTC.

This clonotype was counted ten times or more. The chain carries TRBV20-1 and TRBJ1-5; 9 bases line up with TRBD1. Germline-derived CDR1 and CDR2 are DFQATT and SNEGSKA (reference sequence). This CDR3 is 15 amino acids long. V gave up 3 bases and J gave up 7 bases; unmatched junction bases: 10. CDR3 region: CSASSPGQGRQPQHF. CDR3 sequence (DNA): TGCAGTGCTAGCTCGCCGGGACAGGGTCGGCAGCCCCAGCATTTT.

This chain's CDR3 is CASSSPGTGPGTDTQYF. The CDR3 DNA follows: TGTGCCAGCAGCTCCCCCGGGACAGGTCCAGGCACAGATACGCAGTATTTT. The rearrangement uses TRBV21-1 and TRBJ2-3; the D call TRBD1 from the table was never checked on the DNA. TRBV21-1 is termed a pseudogene. This CDR3 comprises 17 residues.

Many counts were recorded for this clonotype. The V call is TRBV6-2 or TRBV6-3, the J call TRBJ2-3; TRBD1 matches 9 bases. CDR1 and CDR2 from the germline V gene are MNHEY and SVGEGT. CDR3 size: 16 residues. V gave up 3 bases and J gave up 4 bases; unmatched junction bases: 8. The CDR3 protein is CASSYAGQGDPDTQYF. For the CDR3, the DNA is TGTGCCAGCAGTTATGCGGGACAGGGTGACCCAGATACGCAGTATTTT.

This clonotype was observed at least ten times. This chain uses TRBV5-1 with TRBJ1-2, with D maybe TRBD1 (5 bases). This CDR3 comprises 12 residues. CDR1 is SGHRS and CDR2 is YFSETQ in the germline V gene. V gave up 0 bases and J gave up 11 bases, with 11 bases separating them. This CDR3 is CASSLEEGSYTF. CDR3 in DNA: TGCGCCAGCAGCTTGGAGGAGGGGAGTTACACCTTC.

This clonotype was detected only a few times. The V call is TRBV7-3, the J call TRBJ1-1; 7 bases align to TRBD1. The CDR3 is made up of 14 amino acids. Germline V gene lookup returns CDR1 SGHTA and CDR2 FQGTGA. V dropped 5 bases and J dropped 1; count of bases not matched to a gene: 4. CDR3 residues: CASSRDRANTEAFF. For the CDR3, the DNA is TGTGCCAGCAGCCGCGACAGGGCGAACACTGAAGCTTTCTTT. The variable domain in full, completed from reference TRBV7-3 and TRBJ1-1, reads GAGVSQTPSNKVTEKGKYVELRCDPISGHTALYWYRQSLGQGPEFLIYFQGTGAADDSGLPNDRFFAVRPEGSVSTLKIQRTERGDSAVYLCASSRDRANTEAFFGQGTRLTVV.

The CDR3 here is CASSAGGSAGNTIYF. CDR3 DNA: TGTGCCAGCAGCGCGGGGGGGAGTGCTGGAAACACCATATATTTT. The chain carries TRBV9 and TRBJ1-3; perhaps TRBD1 as D (5 bases). Germline V gene sequence: CDR1 SGDLS, CDR2 YYNGEE. The CDR3 is made up of 15 amino acids. V gave up 3 bases and J gave up 2 bases, with 12 bases separating them.

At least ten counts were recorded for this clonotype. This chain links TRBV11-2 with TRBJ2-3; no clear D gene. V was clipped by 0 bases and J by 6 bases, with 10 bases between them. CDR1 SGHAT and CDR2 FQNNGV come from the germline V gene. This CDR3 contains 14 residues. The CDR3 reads CASSLEGPWDTQYF. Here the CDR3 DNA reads TGTGCCAGCAGCTTAGAAGGTCCGTGGGATACGCAGTATTTT.

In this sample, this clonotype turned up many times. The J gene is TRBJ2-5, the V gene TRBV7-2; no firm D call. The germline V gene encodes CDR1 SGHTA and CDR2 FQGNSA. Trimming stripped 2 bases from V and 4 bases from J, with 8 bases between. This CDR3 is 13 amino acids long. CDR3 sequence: CASSLSLGETQYF. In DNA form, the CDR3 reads TGTGCCAGCAGCTTAAGTCTGGGAGAGACCCAGTACTTC.

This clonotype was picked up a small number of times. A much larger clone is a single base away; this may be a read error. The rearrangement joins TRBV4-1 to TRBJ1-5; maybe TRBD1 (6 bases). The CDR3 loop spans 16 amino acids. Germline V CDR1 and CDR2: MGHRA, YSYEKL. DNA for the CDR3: TGCGCCAGCAGCCAAGAGGGGAGACAGGCCAATCGGCCCCAGCATTTT. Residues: CASSQEGRQANRPQHF.

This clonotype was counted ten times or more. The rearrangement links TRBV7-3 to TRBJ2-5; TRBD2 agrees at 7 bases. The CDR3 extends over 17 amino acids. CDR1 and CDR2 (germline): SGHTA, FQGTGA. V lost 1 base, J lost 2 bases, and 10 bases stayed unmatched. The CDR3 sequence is CASSLNPPASGQETQYF. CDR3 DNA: TGTGCCAGCAGCTTAAACCCGCCGGCTAGCGGTCAAGAGACCCAGTACTTC.

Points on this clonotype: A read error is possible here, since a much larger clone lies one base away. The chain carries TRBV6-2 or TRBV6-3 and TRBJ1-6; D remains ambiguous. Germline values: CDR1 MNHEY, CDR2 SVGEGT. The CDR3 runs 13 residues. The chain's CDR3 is CTSCVMGNSPLHF. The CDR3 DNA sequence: TGTACCAGCTGTGTAATGGGGAATTCACCCCTCCACTTT.

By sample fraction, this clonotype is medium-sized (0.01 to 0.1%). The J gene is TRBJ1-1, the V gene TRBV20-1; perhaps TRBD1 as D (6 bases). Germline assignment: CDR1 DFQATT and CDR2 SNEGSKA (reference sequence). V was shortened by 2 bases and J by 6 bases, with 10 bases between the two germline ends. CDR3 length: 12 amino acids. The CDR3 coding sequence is TGCAGTGCTAGAAAGAACAGGGCTGAAGCTTTCTTT. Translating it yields CSARKNRAEAFF.

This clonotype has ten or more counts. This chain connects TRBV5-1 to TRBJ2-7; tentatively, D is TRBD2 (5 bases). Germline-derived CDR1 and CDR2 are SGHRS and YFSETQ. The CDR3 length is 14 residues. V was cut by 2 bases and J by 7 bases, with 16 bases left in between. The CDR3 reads CASSFAGATREQYF. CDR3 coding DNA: TGCGCCAGCAGCTTTGCGGGCGCAACAAGAGAGCAGTACTTC.

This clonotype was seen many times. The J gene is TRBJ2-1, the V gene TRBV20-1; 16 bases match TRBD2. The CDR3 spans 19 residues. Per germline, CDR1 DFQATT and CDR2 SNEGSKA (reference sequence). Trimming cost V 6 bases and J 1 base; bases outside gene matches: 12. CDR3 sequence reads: CSALFSGLAGGSSYNEQFF. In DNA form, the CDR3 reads TGCAGTGCGCTGTTTTCGGGACTAGCGGGGGGGTCGTCCTACAATGAGCAGTTCTTC.

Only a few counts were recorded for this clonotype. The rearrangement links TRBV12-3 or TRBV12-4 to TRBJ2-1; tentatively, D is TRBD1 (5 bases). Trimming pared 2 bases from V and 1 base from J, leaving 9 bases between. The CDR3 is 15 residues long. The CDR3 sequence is CASSLFQGSYNEQFF. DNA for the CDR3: TGTGCCAGCAGTTTATTCCAGGGTTCCTACAATGAGCAGTTCTTC.

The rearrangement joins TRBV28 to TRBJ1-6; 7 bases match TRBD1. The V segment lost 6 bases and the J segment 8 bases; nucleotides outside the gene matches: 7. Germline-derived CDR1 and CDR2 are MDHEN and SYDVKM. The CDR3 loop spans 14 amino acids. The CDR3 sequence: CASRLGGWDSPLHF. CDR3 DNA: TGTGCCAGCAGGCTAGGGGGCTGGGATTCACCCCTCCACTTT.

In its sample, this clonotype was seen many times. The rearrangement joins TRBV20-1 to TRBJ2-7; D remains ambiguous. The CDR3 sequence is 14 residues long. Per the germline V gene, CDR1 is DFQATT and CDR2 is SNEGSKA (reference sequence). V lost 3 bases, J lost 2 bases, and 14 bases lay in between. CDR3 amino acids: CSARAYLATYEQYF. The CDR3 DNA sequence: TGCAGTGCTAGGGCGTACCTGGCCACCTACGAGCAGTACTTC.

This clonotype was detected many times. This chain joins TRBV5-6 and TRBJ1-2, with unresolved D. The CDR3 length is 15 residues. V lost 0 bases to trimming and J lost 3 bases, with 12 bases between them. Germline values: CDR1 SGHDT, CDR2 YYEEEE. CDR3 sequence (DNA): TGTGCCAGCAGCTTGGACTCCTTACCTTACTATGGCTACACCTTC. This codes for CASSLDSLPYYGYTF.

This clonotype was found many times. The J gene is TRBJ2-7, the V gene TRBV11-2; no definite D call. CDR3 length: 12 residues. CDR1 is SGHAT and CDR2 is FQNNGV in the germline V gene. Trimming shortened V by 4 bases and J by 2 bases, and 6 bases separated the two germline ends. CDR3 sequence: CASSYIPYEQYF. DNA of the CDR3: TGTGCCAGCAGCTACATTCCCTACGAGCAGTACTTC.

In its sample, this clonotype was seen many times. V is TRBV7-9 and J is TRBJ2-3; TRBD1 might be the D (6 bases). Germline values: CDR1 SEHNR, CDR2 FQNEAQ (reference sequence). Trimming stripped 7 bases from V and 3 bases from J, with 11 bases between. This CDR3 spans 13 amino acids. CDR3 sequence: CASILQGTDTQYF. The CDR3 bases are TGTGCCAGCATCCTACAGGGAACAGATACGCAGTATTTT.

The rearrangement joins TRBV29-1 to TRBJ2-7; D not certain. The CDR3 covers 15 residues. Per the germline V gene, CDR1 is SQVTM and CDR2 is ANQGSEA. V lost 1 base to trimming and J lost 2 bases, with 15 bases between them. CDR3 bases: TGCAGCGTTGAAGGAGGTCCTGTGACCGCCTACGAGCAGTACTTC. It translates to CSVEGGPVTAYEQYF.

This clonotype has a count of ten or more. This CDR3 reads CASSLGPIATNEKLFF. Written as DNA, the CDR3 is TGCGCCAGCAGCTTGGGGCCGATTGCAACTAATGAAAAACTGTTTTTT. The chain uses TRBV5-1 and TRBJ1-4; D unresolved. The germline CDR1 and CDR2 sequences are SGHRS and YFSETQ. The V and J ends lost 0 bases and 0 bases respectively, with 9 bases between them. CDR3 length: 16 amino acids.

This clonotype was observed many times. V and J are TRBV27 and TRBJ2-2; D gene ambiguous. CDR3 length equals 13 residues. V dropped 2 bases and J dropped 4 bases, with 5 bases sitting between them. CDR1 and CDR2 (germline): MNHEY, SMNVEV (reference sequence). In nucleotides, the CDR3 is TGTGCCAGCAGTTTAGGGGTCACCGGGGAGCTGTTTTTT. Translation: CASSLGVTGELFF.